A selection of T cell receptor beta chains follows, all from one sample in a study of cytomegalovirus exposure and HLA in healthy donors. This table comes from immunoSEQ multiplex PCR, and its TCRdb copy is limited to in-frame clones, with some not included. The sample holds roughly 150,000 clones, about 94% seen once. The sample was PBMCs. These receptors were obtained from a young man in good health and CMV-seropositive. CDR3s include the opening cysteine and the closing phenylalanine or tryptophan. D genes are given only for firm matches. Clone size is given for some rows only: seen once, a few or many times, or a class if the clone is expanded.

j_call	d_call	v_call	clone_size	cdr3_aa	cdr3_nt
TRBJ2-1	TRBD1	TRBV28	-	CASSGQGAPYNEQFF	TGTGCCAGCAGTGGACAGGGGGCGCCGTACAATGAGCAGTTCTTC
TRBJ2-3	-	TRBV2	-	CASNQYGLLTDTQYF	TGTGCCAGCAATCAGTATGGACTCCTCACAGATACGCAGTATTTT
TRBJ2-2	TRBD2	TRBV7-9	once	CASSLTSGITGELFF	TGTGCCAGCAGCTTAACTAGCGGGATTACCGGGGAGCTGTTTTTT
TRBJ2-3	TRBD2	TRBV7-3	-	CASSEGGSGRGPDTQYF	TGTGCCAGCAGCGAAGGGGGGAGCGGGAGAGGTCCAGATACGCAGTATTTT
TRBJ2-2	TRBD1	TRBV2	-	CASKRTGNTGELFF	TGTGCCAGCAAGAGGACAGGCAACACCGGGGAGCTGTTTTTT
TRBJ1-2	TRBD1	TRBV9	-	CASSVDRGGGYTF	TGTGCCAGCAGCGTGGACAGGGGAGGAGGCTACACCTTC
TRBJ1-5	-	TRBV6-5	-	CASSRGDQPQHF	TGTGCCAGCAGCAGGGGAGATCAGCCCCAGCATTTT
TRBJ1-5	-	TRBV6-6	-	CASSSSEAAQPQHF	TGTGCCAGCAGTTCTTCCGAGGCGGCTCAGCCCCAGCATTTT
TRBJ1-1	TRBD1	TRBV5-1	-	CASSLRDRGSEAFF	TGCGCCAGCAGCCTACGGGACAGGGGTAGTGAAGCTTTCTTT
TRBJ2-7	TRBD2	TRBV9	-	CASSLAGLAGYEQYF	TGTGCCAGCAGCCTGGCCGGACTAGCGGGATACGAGCAGTACTTC
TRBJ2-7	TRBD1	TRBV27	-	CASSWGQIYEQYF	TGTGCCAGCAGTTGGGGACAGATCTACGAGCAGTACTTC
TRBJ2-3	-	TRBV6-5	-	CASSYAASGTDTQYF	TGTGCCAGCAGTTATGCGGCTAGCGGCACAGATACGCAGTATTTT
TRBJ2-7	TRBD1	TRBV7-2	-	CASSLSGQGFEQYF	TGTGCCAGCAGCTTATCGGGACAGGGGTTCGAGCAGTACTTC
TRBJ2-7	TRBD2	TRBV13	-	CASSEAGDIHEQYF	TGTGCCAGCAGTGAAGCGGGAGACATCCACGAGCAGTACTTC
TRBJ1-2	TRBD1	TRBV6-1	-	CASDRRQGAFGGYTF	TGTGCCAGTGACCGCCGACAGGGGGCGTTTGGGGGCTACACCTTC
TRBJ2-7	-	TRBV6-5	-	CASSQNYEQYF	TGTGCCAGCAGTCAAAACTACGAGCAGTACTTC
TRBJ2-7	-	TRBV11-2	-	CASSQDRFSYEQYF	TGTGCCAGCAGCCAAGACAGGTTTTCCTACGAGCAGTACTTC
TRBJ2-5	-	TRBV2	-	CASSVLMGAQETQYF	TGTGCCAGCAGTGTATTGATGGGGGCACAAGAGACCCAGTACTTC
TRBJ2-7	-	TRBV5-6	few	CASSWQGYEQYF	TGTGCCAGCAGCTGGCAGGGTTACGAGCAGTACTTC
TRBJ2-2	TRBD2	TRBV4-1	-	CASSQDPGGFANTGELFF	TGCGCCAGCAGCCAAGACCCGGGGGGGTTCGCGAACACCGGGGAGCTGTTTTTT
TRBJ1-4	TRBD1	TRBV7-9	-	CASSGQVATNEKLFF	TGTGCCAGCAGTGGACAGGTCGCAACTAATGAAAAACTGTTTTTT
TRBJ1-1	-	TRBV5-1	-	CASRDGAEAFF	TGCGCCAGCAGAGACGGGGCTGAAGCTTTCTTT
TRBJ1-1	-	TRBV15	-	CATSREQGKAFF	TGTGCCACCAGCAGAGAACAGGGCAAAGCTTTCTTT
TRBJ2-1	TRBD2	TRBV11-2	-	CASSLDPGTSGNDEQFF	TGTGCCAGCAGCTTAGATCCGGGGACTAGCGGGAACGATGAGCAGTTCTTC
TRBJ1-4	TRBD1	TRBV15	-	CATAGQRNEKLFF	TGTGCCACGGCGGGACAGCGTAATGAAAAACTGTTTTTT
TRBJ2-1	-	TRBV10-3	once	CAISVEINYNEQFF	TGTGCCATCAGTGTCGAGATTAATTACAATGAGCAGTTCTTC
TRBJ2-7	-	TRBV7-2	once	CASSPVASGEQYF	TGTGCCAGCAGCCCAGTAGCTTCGGGCGAGCAGTACTTC
TRBJ1-5	-	TRBV4-2	-	CASSQEWGVEDSNQPQHF	TGTGCCAGCAGCCAAGAATGGGGCGTGGAAGATAGCAATCAGCCCCAGCATTTT
TRBJ2-7	-	TRBV7-8	-	CASSLDRLGEQYF	TGTGCCAGCAGCCTAGACAGGTTAGGCGAGCAGTACTTC
TRBJ2-2	TRBD1	TRBV6-5	-	CASRRDRDTGELFF	TGTGCCAGCAGAAGGGACAGGGATACGGGGGAGCTGTTTTTT
TRBJ1-4	TRBD1	TRBV5-1	-	CASSLTGGEKLFF	TGCGCCAGCAGCTTGACAGGGGGTGAAAAACTGTTTTTT
TRBJ2-5	-	TRBV18	-	CASSPAMRTFQETQYF	TGTGCCAGCTCACCAGCAATGAGAACTTTTCAAGAGACCCAGTACTTC